This entry is about one T cell receptor beta chain. The data were taken from a study of blood T cell dynamics during melanoma immunotherapy. Study context: Metastatic melanoma patients received first-line pembrolizumab or nivolumab plus ipilimumab.

The table came from immunoSEQ multiplex PCR; TCRdb's copy has only in-frame clones and leaves some out. This table has roughly 5,400 clones, 87% appearing once. This CDR3 region has 16 residues. V lost 4 bases, J lost 3 bases, and 7 bases stayed unmatched. The V gene's germline CDR1 is MNHEY and CDR2 SVGAGI. Stated time point: pre-treatment baseline. The chain combines TRBV6-5 with TRBJ2-3, with 10 bases lining up with TRBD2. This material consisted of blood, taken from a patient treated with checkpoint blockade. This TCR derives from a human donor with melanoma. Here the CDR3 DNA reads TGTGCCAGCAGTTCCCCTAGCGGGGGCTCGACAGATACGCAGTATTTT. Translated: CASSSPSGGSTDTQYF.